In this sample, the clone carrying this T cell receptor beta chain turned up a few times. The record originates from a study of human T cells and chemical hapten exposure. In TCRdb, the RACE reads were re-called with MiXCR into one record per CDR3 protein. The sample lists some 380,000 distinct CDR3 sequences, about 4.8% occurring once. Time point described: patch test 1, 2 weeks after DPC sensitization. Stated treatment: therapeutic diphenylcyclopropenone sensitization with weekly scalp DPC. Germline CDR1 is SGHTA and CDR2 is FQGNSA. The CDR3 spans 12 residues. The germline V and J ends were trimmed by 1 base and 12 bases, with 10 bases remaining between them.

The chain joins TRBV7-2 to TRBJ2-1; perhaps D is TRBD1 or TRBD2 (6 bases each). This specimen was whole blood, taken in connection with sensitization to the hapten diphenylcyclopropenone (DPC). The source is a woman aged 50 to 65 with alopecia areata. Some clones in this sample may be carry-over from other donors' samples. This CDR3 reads CASSLERGPQFF. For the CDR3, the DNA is TGTGCCAGCAGCTTAGAACGGGGGCCGCAGTTCTTC.